The 14 T cell receptor beta chains in this list originate from one sample, sequenced in a study of blood T cell repertoires in COVID-19. Produced via immunoSEQ multiplex PCR; TCRdb's table is partial and in-frame only. The profile shows fewer than 80,000 clones, about 88% of them singletons. Source material: peripheral blood. The receptors come from a woman aged 45-65 years with active or convalescent COVID-19.

This clone was found once. The J gene is TRBJ2-5, the V gene TRBV11-3; 7 bases match TRBD2. The germline gives CDR1 SGHNT, CDR2 YENEEA. The CDR3 extends over 19 amino acids. The trim removed 1 base at V and 4 bases at J, leaving 18 bases unmatched. In DNA, the CDR3 is TGTGCCAGCAGCTTAGTGGTGGCTAGCGGAAGCCATGAAGCAGAGACCCAGTACTTC. Protein product: CASSLVVASGSHEAETQYF.

V and J are TRBV2 and TRBJ1-1, with 9 nucleotides matching TRBD1. CDR1 and CDR2 from the germline V gene are SNHLY and FYNNEI. The CDR3 loop spans 15 amino acids. The trim removed 3 bases at V and 4 bases at J, leaving 6 bases unmatched. In DNA form, the CDR3 reads TGTGCCAGCAGTGACGGACAGGGGTTAATCACTGAAGCTTTCTTT. This sequence encodes CASSDGQGLITEAFF. The entire variable domain, with the rest obtained from reference TRBV2 and TRBJ1-1, is as follows: EPEVTQTPSHQVTQMGQEVILRCVPISNHLYFYWYRQILGQKVEFLVSFYNNEISEKSEIFDDQFSVERPDGSNFTLKIRSTKLEDSAMYFCASSDGQGLITEAFFGQGTRLTVV.

The genes are TRBV9 and TRBJ2-2; TRBD2 might be the D (6 bases). The germline V gene encodes CDR1 SGDLS and CDR2 YYNGEE. Trimming removed 6 bases from V and 6 bases from J, with 6 bases in between. CDR3 size: 11 residues. The CDR3 sequence is CASTGAGELFF. DNA for the CDR3: TGTGCCAGCACGGGGGCCGGGGAGCTGTTTTTT.

This chain joins TRBV7-6 and TRBJ1-3; TRBD1 might be the D (6 bases). Trimming removed 0 bases from V and 2 bases from J, with 11 bases in between. Germline CDR1 SGHVS, CDR2 FNYEAQ. The CDR3 spans 16 residues. CDR3 amino acids: CASSLALGATGNTIYF. DNA of the CDR3: TGTGCCAGCAGCTTAGCTCTGGGGGCCACTGGAAACACCATATATTTT.

This chain joins TRBV27 and TRBJ1-2; TRBD1 is a possible D gene (5 bases). The V gene's germline CDR1 is MNHEY and CDR2 SMNVEV (reference sequence). Trimming removed 6 bases at V and 0 bases at J, with 11 bases between. This CDR3 comprises 14 residues. The CDR3 loop is CASSPGIANYGYTF. CDR3 nucleotides: TGTGCCAGCAGCCCAGGGATTGCTAACTATGGCTACACCTTC.

The CDR3 sequence: CASSGLAGGDNEQFF. The CDR3 DNA reads as TGTGCCAGCAGCGGACTAGCGGGAGGTGACAATGAGCAGTTCTTC. The V call is TRBV5-4, the J call TRBJ2-1; TRBD2 matches 14 bases. Losses at the gene ends were 4 bases for V and 5 bases for J; bases not matched to a gene: 2. Per the germline V gene, CDR1 is SGHNT and CDR2 is YYREEE (reference sequence). The CDR3 consists of 15 residues.

This rearrangement joins TRBV5-1 to TRBJ2-1; D is uncertain. Germline V gene sequence: CDR1 SGHRS, CDR2 YFSETQ. The V gene lost 3 bases and the J gene lost 6 bases, with 16 bases spanning the gap. The CDR3 contains 15 residues. The CDR3 region has the DNA TGCGCCAGCAGCTCACCCCTTCTTGGCGGCAATGAGCAGTTCTTC. It translates to CASSSPLLGGNEQFF. Combining the CDR3 with reference TRBV5-1 and TRBJ2-1 gives the whole variable domain KAGVTQTPRYLIKTRGQQVTLSCSPISGHRSVSWYQQTPGQGLQFLFEYFSETQRNKGNFPGRFSGRQFSNSRSEMNVSTLELGDSALYLCASSSPLLGGNEQFFGPGTRLTVL.

This clone is large by share. The chain uses TRBV19 and TRBJ2-3; weak D call: TRBD2 (5 bases). The CDR3 runs to 16 residues. The V and J ends lost 2 bases and 9 bases respectively, with 21 bases between them. Germline V gives CDR1 LNHDA, CDR2 SQIVND (reference sequence). CDR3 sequence: CASSISGGSGVYTQYF. In nucleotides, the CDR3 is TGTGCCAGTAGTATATCTGGCGGGTCCGGTGTCTACACGCAGTATTTT.

This chain uses TRBV7-6 with TRBJ1-3; unclear D gene. Between the trimmed V and J ends, which lost 4 bases and 8 bases, there was a span of 12 bases. CDR3 length equals 13 residues. Germline loops: CDR1 SGHVS, CDR2 FNYEAQ. CDR3 DNA: TGTGCCAGCAGCTCTAGCGGCGGCTACACCATATATTTT. It specifies CASSSSGGYTIYF.

This clone was recorded a few times. The gene calls are TRBV19 and TRBJ1-5, with D hard to call. The germline V and J ends were trimmed by 3 bases and 6 bases, with 9 bases remaining between them. Germline CDR1 is LNHDA and CDR2 is SQIVND (reference sequence). The CDR3 sequence is 13 residues long. In DNA form, the CDR3 reads TGTGCCAGTAGTATTTTCCCGGGTCAGCCCCAGCATTTT. It translates to CASSIFPGQPQHF.

J is TRBJ1-2 and V is TRBV7-6, with 11 positions matching TRBD1. The CDR3 length is 15 residues. The germline CDR1 and CDR2 sequences are SGHVS and FNYEAQ. V dropped 5 bases and J dropped 6; count of bases not matched to a gene: 8. The CDR3 region is CASSTSRTGGDGYTF. CDR3 in DNA: TGTGCCAGCAGCACTTCGCGGACAGGGGGCGATGGCTACACCTTC.

CDR3 DNA: TGTGCCAGCACCGGACAGAACCAAGAGACCCAGTACTTC. Encoded protein: CASTGQNQETQYF. V and J are TRBV28 and TRBJ2-5, with D possibly being TRBD1 (6 bases). The CDR3 has 13 residues. V shed 7 bases and J shed 0 bases, with 9 bases lying between them. Per the germline V gene, CDR1 is MDHEN and CDR2 is SYDVKM. Using reference TRBV28 and TRBJ2-5 for the parts outside the CDR3, the full variable domain is DVKVTQSSRYLVKRTGEKVFLECVQDMDHENMFWYRQDPGLGLRLIYFSYDVKMKEKGDIPEGYSVSREKKERFSLILESASTNQTSMYLCASTGQNQETQYFGPGTRLLVL.

Here the CDR3 reads CASSSRTGGEGKLFF. CDR3 nucleotides: TGTGCCAGCAGTTCCCGGACAGGGGGAGAGGGGAAACTGTTTTTT. The V gene is TRBV27, the J gene TRBJ1-4; 10 bases fit TRBD1. The CDR3 consists of 15 residues. The V gene's germline CDR1 is MNHEY and CDR2 SMNVEV (reference sequence). V lost 4 bases, J lost 11 bases, and 10 bases stayed unmatched.

This clone appeared a single time. The chain joins TRBV5-1 to TRBJ2-2; 11 bases line up with TRBD2. The CDR3 is 16 residues long. Trimming removed 2 bases from V and 5 bases from J; junction bases left unmatched: 5. In germline, CDR1 is SGHRS, CDR2 YFSETQ. The CDR3, as DNA: TGCGCCAGCAGCTTCATACTAGCGGGAGTAACCGGGGAGCTGTTTTTT. It is translated as CASSFILAGVTGELFF.